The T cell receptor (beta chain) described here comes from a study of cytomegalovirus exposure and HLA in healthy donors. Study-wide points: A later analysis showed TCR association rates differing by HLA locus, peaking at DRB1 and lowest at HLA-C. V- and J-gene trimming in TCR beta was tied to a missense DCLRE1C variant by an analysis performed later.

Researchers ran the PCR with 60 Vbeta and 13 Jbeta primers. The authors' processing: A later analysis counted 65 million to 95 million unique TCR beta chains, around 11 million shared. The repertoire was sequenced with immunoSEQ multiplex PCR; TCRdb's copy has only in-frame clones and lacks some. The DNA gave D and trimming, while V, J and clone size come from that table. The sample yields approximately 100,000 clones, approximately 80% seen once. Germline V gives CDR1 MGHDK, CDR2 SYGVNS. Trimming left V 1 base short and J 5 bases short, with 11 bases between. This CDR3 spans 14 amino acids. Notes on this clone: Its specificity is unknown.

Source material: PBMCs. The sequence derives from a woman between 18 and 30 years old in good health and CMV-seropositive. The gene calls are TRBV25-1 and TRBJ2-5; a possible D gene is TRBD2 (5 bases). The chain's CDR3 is CASSELRDRETQYF. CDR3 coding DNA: TGTGCCAGCAGTGAATTACGGGATAGGGAGACCCAGTACTTC.